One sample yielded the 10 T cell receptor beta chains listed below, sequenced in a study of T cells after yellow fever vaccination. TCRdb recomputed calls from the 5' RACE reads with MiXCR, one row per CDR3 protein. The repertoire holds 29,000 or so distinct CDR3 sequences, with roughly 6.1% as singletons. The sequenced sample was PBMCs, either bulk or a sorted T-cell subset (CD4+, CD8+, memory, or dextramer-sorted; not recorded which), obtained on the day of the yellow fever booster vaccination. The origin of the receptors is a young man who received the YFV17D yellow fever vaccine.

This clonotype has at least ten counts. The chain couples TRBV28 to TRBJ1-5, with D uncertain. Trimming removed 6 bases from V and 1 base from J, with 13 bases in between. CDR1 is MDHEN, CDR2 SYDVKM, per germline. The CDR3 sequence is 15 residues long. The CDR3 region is CASSRRTGSNQPQHF. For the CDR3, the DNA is TGTGCCAGCAGCCGCCGGACGGGGAGCAATCAGCCCCAGCATTTT.

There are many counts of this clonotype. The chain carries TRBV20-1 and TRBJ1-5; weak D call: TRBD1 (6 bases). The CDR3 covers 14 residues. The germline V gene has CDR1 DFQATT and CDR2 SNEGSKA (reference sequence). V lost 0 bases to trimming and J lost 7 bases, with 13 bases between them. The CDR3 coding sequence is TGCAGTGCTAGAGATCCCAGGGGAGGACAGCCCCAGCATTTT. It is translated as CSARDPRGGQPQHF.

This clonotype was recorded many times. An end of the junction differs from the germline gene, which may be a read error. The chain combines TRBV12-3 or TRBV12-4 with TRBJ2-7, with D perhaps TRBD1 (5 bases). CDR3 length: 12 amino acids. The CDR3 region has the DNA TGTGCCAGCAGCCCGGACCAGGGCGAGAAGTACTTC. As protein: CASSPDQGEKYF.

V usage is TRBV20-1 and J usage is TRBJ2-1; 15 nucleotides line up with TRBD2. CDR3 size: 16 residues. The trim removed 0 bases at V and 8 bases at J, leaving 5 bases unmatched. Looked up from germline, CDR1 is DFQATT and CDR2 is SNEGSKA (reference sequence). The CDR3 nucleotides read TGCAGTGCTAGAGACGGGACTAGCGGGAGGTTTCATGAGCAGTTCTTC. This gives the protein CSARDGTSGRFHEQFF.

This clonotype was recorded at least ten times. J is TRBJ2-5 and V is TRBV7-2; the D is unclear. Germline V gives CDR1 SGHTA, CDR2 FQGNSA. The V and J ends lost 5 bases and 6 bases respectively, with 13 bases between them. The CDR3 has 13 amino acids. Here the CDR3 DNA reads TGTGCCAGCAGCCTAGGGCTAGGAAAGACCCAGTACTTC. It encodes CASSLGLGKTQYF.

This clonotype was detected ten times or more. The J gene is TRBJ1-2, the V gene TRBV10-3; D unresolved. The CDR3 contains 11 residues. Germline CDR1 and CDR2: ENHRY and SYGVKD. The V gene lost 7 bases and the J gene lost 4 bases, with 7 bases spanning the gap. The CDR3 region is CAIIMAYGYTF. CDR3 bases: TGTGCCATCATCATGGCCTATGGCTACACCTTC.

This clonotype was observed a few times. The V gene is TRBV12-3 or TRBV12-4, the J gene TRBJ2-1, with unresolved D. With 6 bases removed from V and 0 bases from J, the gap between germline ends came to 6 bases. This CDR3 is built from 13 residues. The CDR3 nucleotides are TGTGCCAGCAGCTGGGACTCCTACAATGAGCAGTTCTTC. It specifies CASSWDSYNEQFF.

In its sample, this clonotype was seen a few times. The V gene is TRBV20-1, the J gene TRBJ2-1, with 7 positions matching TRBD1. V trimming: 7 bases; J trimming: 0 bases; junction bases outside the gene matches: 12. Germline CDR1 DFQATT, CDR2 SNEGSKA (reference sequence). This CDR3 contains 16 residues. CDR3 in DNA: TGCAGTGGGGAATCTTTACAGGGGATCTCCTACAATGAGCAGTTCTTC. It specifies CSGESLQGISYNEQFF.

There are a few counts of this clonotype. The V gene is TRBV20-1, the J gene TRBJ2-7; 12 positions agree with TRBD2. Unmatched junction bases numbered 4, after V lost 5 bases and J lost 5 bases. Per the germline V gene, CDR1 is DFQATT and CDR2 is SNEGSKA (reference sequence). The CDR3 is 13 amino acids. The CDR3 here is CSAVTSGSNEQYF. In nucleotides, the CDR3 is TGCAGTGCTGTGACTAGCGGGAGCAACGAGCAGTACTTC.

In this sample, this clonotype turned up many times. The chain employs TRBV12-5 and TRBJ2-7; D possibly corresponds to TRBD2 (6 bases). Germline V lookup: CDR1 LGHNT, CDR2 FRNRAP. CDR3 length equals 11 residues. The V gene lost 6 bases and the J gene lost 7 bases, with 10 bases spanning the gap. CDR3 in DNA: TGTGCTAGTGGCCGGGAGTGGGAGCAGTACTTC. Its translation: CASGREWEQYF.